Following are 27 T cell receptor beta chains from one sample sequenced in a study of T cells in Graves' hyperthyroidism and ophthalmopathy. TCR beta CDR3 region amplification was performed from RNA transcripts. HTBI primers were the set used in a first-round RT-PCR of the TCR CDR3. Via MiXCR, TCRdb re-called the multiplex PCR reads, giving one row per CDR3 protein. The repertoire holds about 640,000 distinct CDR3 sequences, with 20% to 25% as singletons. Sequenced input: blood. These receptors were obtained from a man between 25 and 39 years old with Graves' ophthalmopathy.

Only one count was recorded for this clonotype. The chain uses TRBV28 and TRBJ2-1, with 15 bases fitting TRBD2. This CDR3 region has 15 residues. V lost 4 bases and J lost 9; bases outside the gene matches: 4. The germline V gene has CDR1 MDHEN and CDR2 SYDVKM. The CDR3 spells CASSSWTSGRGEQFF. The CDR3 DNA is TGTGCCAGCAGTTCTTGGACTAGCGGGAGGGGTGAGCAGTTCTTC. Filled out from reference TRBV28 and TRBJ2-1, the complete variable domain reads DVKVTQSSRYLVKRTGEKVFLECVQDMDHENMFWYRQDPGLGLRLIYFSYDVKMKEKGDIPEGYSVSREKKERFSLILESASTNQTSMYLCASSSWTSGRGEQFFGPGTRLTVL.

The chain employs TRBV11-1 and TRBJ1-1; D gene uncertain. V lost 5 bases to trimming and J lost 10 bases, with 14 bases between them. From germline, CDR1 is SGHAT and CDR2 FQDESV (reference sequence). The CDR3 runs to 12 residues. The DNA for the CDR3 is TGTGCCAGCAGCGCCATCTACCGAGGAGCTTTCTTT. Translation: CASSAIYRGAFF.

Only a few counts were recorded for this clonotype. The chain carries TRBV19 and TRBJ1-2; the D gene is possibly TRBD1 (6 bases). The CDR3 extends over 14 amino acids. Trimming stripped 7 bases from V and 3 bases from J, with 15 bases between. Per germline, CDR1 LNHDA and CDR2 SQIVND (reference sequence). This CDR3 is CASKPLDSDYGYTF. CDR3 DNA sequence: TGTGCCAGTAAACCCCTGGACAGCGACTATGGCTACACCTTC.

This clonotype was seen a handful of times. DNA for the CDR3: TGTGCCAGCACCCCCGGGCATCAGAGCACAGATACGCAGTATTTT. Its translation is CASTPGHQSTDTQYF. The rearrangement links TRBV3-1 to TRBJ2-3, with D hard to call. The V end lost 7 bases, the J end lost 0 bases, and 14 bases lay between the germline ends. CDR1 and CDR2 from the germline V gene are LGHDT and YNNKEL (reference sequence). The CDR3 runs 15 residues.

This clonotype was picked up many times. This sequence joins TRBV3-1 and TRBJ2-3, with 7 bases matching TRBD2. The V segment lost 0 bases and the J segment 2 bases; nucleotides outside the gene matches: 5. Germline V gene sequence: CDR1 LGHDT, CDR2 YNNKEL (reference sequence). This CDR3 is 16 amino acids long. The CDR3 nucleotides read TGTGCCAGCAGCCAAGATCTGGCGGGAGCCACAGATACGCAGTATTTT. Its translation: CASSQDLAGATDTQYF.

This clonotype appeared many times. The chain couples TRBV20-1 to TRBJ1-1, with 8 bases lining up with TRBD1. V gave up 6 bases and J gave up 8 bases; unmatched junction bases: 14. CDR1 and CDR2 (germline): DFQATT, SNEGSKA (reference sequence). This CDR3 spans 14 amino acids. The CDR3 DNA reads as TGCAGTGCCCCGGGGGAGGCAGGGGGCGAGGAAGCTTTCTTT. The encoded protein is CSAPGEAGGEEAFF.

This clonotype was counted only a few times. The genes are TRBV6-4 and TRBJ2-6, with 9 bases identical to TRBD1. The germline V gene has CDR1 MRHNA and CDR2 SNTAGT. The J segment lost 0 bases and the V segment lost 8 bases, leaving 2 bases of the junction unmatched. CDR3 length: 15 residues. CDR3 region: CASRDRVSGANVLTF. The CDR3, as DNA: TGTGCCAGCCGGGACAGGGTCTCTGGGGCCAACGTCCTGACTTTC.

This clonotype came up a few times. CDR3: CSARKTGSGANVLTF. The CDR3 nucleotides read TGCAGTGCTCGAAAGACCGGGTCTGGGGCCAACGTCCTGACTTTC. The chain carries TRBV20-1 and TRBJ2-6; D is uncertain. With 5 bases removed from V and 1 base from J, the gap between germline ends came to 12 bases. The CDR3 totals 15 residues. Germline CDR1 and CDR2: DFQATT and SNEGSKA (reference sequence).

This rearrangement joins TRBV27 to TRBJ2-5; tentative D call: TRBD1 (6 bases). The CDR3 has 15 amino acids. The germline gives CDR1 MNHEY, CDR2 SMNVEV (reference sequence). Trimming took off 0 bases at V and 3 bases at J, with 11 bases between the two ends. The CDR3 region is CASSLSWDTEETQYF. CDR3 DNA sequence: TGTGCCAGCAGTTTATCGTGGGACACTGAAGAGACCCAGTACTTC.

This rearrangement joins TRBV5-4 to TRBJ2-1; 10 positions match TRBD2. The CDR3 has 13 residues. V lost 6 bases, J lost 8 bases, and 5 bases stayed unmatched. Germline loops: CDR1 SGHNT, CDR2 YYREEE (reference sequence). CDR3 sequence (DNA): TGTGCCAGCATTCTAGCGGGAGCGGATGAGCAGTTCTTC. Translated, it gives CASILAGADEQFF. The full variable domain, with the rest looked up from reference TRBV5-4 and TRBJ2-1, is ETGVTQSPTHLIKTRGQQVTLRCSSQSGHNTVSWYQQALGQGPQFIFQYYREEENGRGNFPPRFSGLQFPNYSSELNVNALELDDSALYLCASILAGADEQFFGPGTRLTVL.

This clonotype was seen at least ten times. The CDR3 region is CASSDSGEGEQYF. The CDR3 nucleotides read TGTGCCAGCAGTGACTCGGGAGAAGGGGAGCAGTACTTC. V is TRBV6-4 and J is TRBJ2-7; D perhaps matches TRBD2 (5 bases). Germline V gene lookup returns CDR1 MRHNA and CDR2 SNTAGT. The CDR3 is 13 residues long. Trimming cost V 0 bases and J 7 bases, with 10 bases left between them.

Points on this clonotype: One end of the junction fails to match germline, which may point to a read error. This chain joins TRBV6-1 and TRBJ1-5; 9 bases agree with TRBD1. CDR3 length: 15 residues. The germline gives CDR1 MNHNS, CDR2 SASEGT. CDR3 bases: TGTGCCAGCAGCGAAGGTACAGGGGGCTCGGAGCCCCAGCATTTT. It translates to CASSEGTGGSEPQHF.

This sequence joins TRBV24-1 and TRBJ2-5; possibly TRBD1 for D (5 bases). This CDR3 is 12 amino acids long. The V gene's germline CDR1 is KGHDR and CDR2 SFDVKD. V was cut by 3 bases and J by 5 bases, with 6 bases left in between. The CDR3 coding sequence is TGTGCCACCAGTGATCAGGGTGAGACCCAGTACTTC. Protein: CATSDQGETQYF.

The J gene is TRBJ1-1, the V gene TRBV10-3; 11 bases match TRBD1. The germline V gene encodes CDR1 ENHRY and CDR2 SYGVKD. The CDR3 loop spans 16 amino acids. V lost 4 bases, J lost 1 base, and 5 bases stayed unmatched. The CDR3 coding sequence is TGTGCCATCAGTGCGGCCGGGACAGGGGGGAACACTGAAGCTTTCTTT. This sequence encodes CAISAAGTGGNTEAFF.

This chain uses TRBV4-1 with TRBJ2-1, with 8 bases lining up with TRBD2. The trim removed 7 bases at V and 10 bases at J, leaving 9 bases unmatched. CDR1 is MGHRA, CDR2 YSYEKL, per germline. CDR3 length: 13 amino acids. DNA for the CDR3: TGCGCCAGCACTTCGGGAGGGCCGGAAGAGCAGTTCTTC. It specifies CASTSGGPEEQFF.

This chain joins TRBV10-3 and TRBJ2-7, with 10 positions matching TRBD1. This CDR3 has 14 residues. Germline V gene sequence: CDR1 ENHRY, CDR2 SYGVKD. V was pared by 8 bases and J by 4 bases, with 8 bases of the junction left unmatched. CDR3 DNA sequence: TGTGCCATCCGTATTGAGGACAGGGGGTACGAGCAGTACTTC. This encodes CAIRIEDRGYEQYF.

The table lists this clonotype with a few counts. The rearrangement joins TRBV27 to TRBJ1-5; D perhaps matches TRBD1 (5 bases). The CDR3 length is 15 residues. Germline assignment: CDR1 MNHEY and CDR2 SMNVEV (reference sequence). With 6 bases removed from V and 0 bases from J, the gap between germline ends came to 12 bases. The CDR3 here is CASSKTGYSNQPQHF. CDR3 sequence (DNA): TGTGCCAGCAGCAAAACAGGATATAGCAATCAGCCCCAGCATTTT.

The chain combines TRBV11-2 with TRBJ2-5, with 8 positions matching TRBD2. Trimming cost V 5 bases and J 7 bases; bases outside gene matches: 15. This CDR3 contains 16 residues. The germline CDR1 and CDR2 sequences are SGHAT and FQNNGV. The CDR3 sequence: CASSPTSDPLWGTQYF. The CDR3 nucleotides read TGTGCCAGCAGCCCGACTAGCGATCCTCTCTGGGGGACCCAGTACTTC.

This rearrangement joins TRBV15 to TRBJ2-3, with 8 bases identical to TRBD2. The germline V gene has CDR1 LNHNV and CDR2 YYDKDF (reference sequence). V trimming: 5 bases; J trimming: 2 bases; junction bases outside the gene matches: 12. This CDR3 is built from 17 residues. The CDR3 nucleotides are TGTGCCACCAGCGGAACCCTAGCGGGCCCCTCCACAGATACGCAGTATTTT. Translating it yields CATSGTLAGPSTDTQYF.

This clonotype was counted only a few times. The chain joins TRBV9 to TRBJ1-2, with D uncertain. The V gene lost 3 bases and the J gene lost 4 bases, with 16 bases spanning the gap. Germline V gene sequence: CDR1 SGDLS, CDR2 YYNGEE. The CDR3 loop spans 15 amino acids. As DNA, the CDR3 is TGTGCCAGCAGCGCCCTGGAGTCGGTGAGCTATGGCTACACCTTC. It translates to CASSALESVSYGYTF.

This clonotype showed up many times. The rearrangement uses TRBV20-1 and TRBJ2-7, with 11 bases aligning to TRBD2. The CDR3 totals 14 residues. The J segment lost 1 base and the V segment lost 6 bases, leaving 5 bases of the junction unmatched. The germline CDR1 and CDR2 sequences are DFQATT and SNEGSKA (reference sequence). The CDR3 reads CSAHTSGSSYEQYF. CDR3 sequence (DNA): TGCAGTGCACATACTAGCGGGAGTTCCTACGAGCAGTACTTC.

The V call is TRBV20-1, the J call TRBJ1-5; maybe TRBD1 (5 bases). The V end was cut by 0 bases, the J end by 0 bases, with 9 bases between. This CDR3 spans 15 amino acids. Germline V lookup: CDR1 DFQATT, CDR2 SNEGSKA (reference sequence). The CDR3 loop reads CSAREIRDSNQPQHF. CDR3 nucleotide sequence: TGCAGTGCTAGAGAGATCAGGGATAGCAATCAGCCCCAGCATTTT.

Ten or more counts support this clonotype. The rearrangement joins TRBV12-3 or TRBV12-4 to TRBJ1-2; D ambiguous. V shed 5 bases and J shed 4 bases, with 14 bases lying between them. CDR3 size: 14 residues. The CDR3 DNA sequence: TGTGCCAGCAGTCCCCCCCCGCAGCCCTATGGCTACACCTTC. Protein product: CASSPPPQPYGYTF.

This clonotype turned up a few times. V gene TRBV4-1 combines with J gene TRBJ2-2; TRBD1 is a possible D gene (5 bases). Trimming pared 0 bases from V and 1 base from J, leaving 9 bases between. CDR3 length equals 16 residues. In germline, CDR1 is MGHRA, CDR2 YSYEKL. The CDR3 region has the DNA TGCGCCAGCAGCCAAGAGCCAGGGTTGAACACCGGGGAGCTGTTTTTT. This gives the protein CASSQEPGLNTGELFF.

This clonotype has at least ten counts. The chain is built from TRBV6-1 and TRBJ2-1, with D perhaps given as TRBD1 or TRBD2 (5 bases each). Germline V gives CDR1 MNHNS, CDR2 SASEGT. The CDR3 has 13 residues. V was shortened by 5 bases and J by 12 bases, with 17 bases between the two germline ends. The CDR3, as DNA: TGTGCCAGCAGTCATGGGACCGCGGGTGGGCAGTTCTTC. As protein: CASSHGTAGGQFF.

A word on this clonotype: This may come from a read error, since a much larger clone is one base off. V and J are TRBV28 and TRBJ2-1; D is unclear. There are 14 residues in the CDR3. Germline V gene lookup returns CDR1 MDHEN and CDR2 SYDVKM. V lost 4 bases to trimming and J lost 6 bases, with 13 bases between them. The CDR3, as DNA: TGTGCCAGCAGTTCCGGCTCTACTGCCAATGAGCAGTTCTTC. Residues: CASSSGSTANEQFF.

This clonotype has ten or more counts. V is TRBV11-2 and J is TRBJ2-1; 8 positions match TRBD1. CDR1 is SGHAT, CDR2 FQNNGV, per germline. This CDR3 spans 17 amino acids. Trimming cost V 1 base and J 7 bases; bases outside gene matches: 12. CDR3 in DNA: TGTGCCAGCAGCTTAGTCATTGGGACAGGACTTGGTAATGAGCAGTTCTTC. Its protein is CASSLVIGTGLGNEQFF.